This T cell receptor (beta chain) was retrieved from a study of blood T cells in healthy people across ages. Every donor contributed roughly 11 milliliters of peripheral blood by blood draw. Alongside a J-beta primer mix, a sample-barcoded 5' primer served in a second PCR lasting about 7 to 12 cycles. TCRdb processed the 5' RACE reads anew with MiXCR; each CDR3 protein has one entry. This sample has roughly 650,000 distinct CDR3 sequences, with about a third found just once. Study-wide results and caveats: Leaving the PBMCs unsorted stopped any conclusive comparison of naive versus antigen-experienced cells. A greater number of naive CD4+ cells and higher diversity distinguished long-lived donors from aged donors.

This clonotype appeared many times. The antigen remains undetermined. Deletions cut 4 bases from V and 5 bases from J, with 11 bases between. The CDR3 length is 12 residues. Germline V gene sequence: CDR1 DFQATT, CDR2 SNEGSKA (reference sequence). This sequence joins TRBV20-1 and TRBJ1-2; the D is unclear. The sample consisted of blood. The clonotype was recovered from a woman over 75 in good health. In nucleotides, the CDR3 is TGCAGTGCTACCGCAGGAGATTATGGCTACACCTTC. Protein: CSATAGDYGYTF.